The next 19 T cell receptor beta chains were all read from a single sample in a study of beta chain features in type 1 diabetes. Every isolated RNA sample was fully reverse transcribed, so sequencing captured expressed TCRB transcripts. Method: immunoSEQ multiplex PCR; TCRdb's copy keeps in-frame clones and lacks some. Of about 240,000 clones in the sample, 25% to 30% were seen once. The sequencing input was central memory CD4+ T cells from blood. Receptors were obtained from a man in his thirties or forties in good health.

This clone turned up a few times. This sample also contains other DNA sequences that code for the same CDR3. CDR3 nucleotides: TGTGCCAGTAGTATACGACAGGGCTCAGATACGCAGTATTTT. It yields the protein CASSIRQGSDTQYF. The rearrangement links TRBV19 to TRBJ2-3; 7 bases line up with TRBD1. Germline CDR1 and CDR2: LNHDA and SQIVND (reference sequence). The V gene end was trimmed by 2 bases and the J gene end by 4 bases; junction bases not matched to a gene: 3. The CDR3 has 14 amino acids. Full variable domain (rest looked up from reference TRBV19 and TRBJ2-3): DGGITQSPKYLFRKEGQNVTLSCEQNLNHDAMYWYRQDPGQGLRLIYYSQIVNDFQKGDIAEGYSVSREKKESFPLTVTSAQKNPTAFYLCASSIRQGSDTQYFGPGTRLTVL.

This clone was seen more than once but under ten times. This chain uses TRBV13 with TRBJ2-7, with 8 bases lining up with TRBD2. The CDR3 spans 16 residues. Germline CDR1 reads PRHDT; CDR2 reads FYEKMQ (reference sequence). V dropped 4 bases and J dropped 1; count of bases not matched to a gene: 9. The DNA for the CDR3 is TGTGCCAGCAGCTCCCGACGGATAGCGGGGTCCTACGAGCAGTACTTC. It translates to CASSSRRIAGSYEQYF.

V gene TRBV5-1 combines with J gene TRBJ1-1; 7 bases map to TRBD1. V lost 4 bases to trimming and J lost 1 base; unmatched junction nucleotides: 4. This CDR3 comprises 14 residues. Germline V gene lookup returns CDR1 SGHRS and CDR2 YFSETQ. The CDR3 sequence is CASSPGGTNTEAFF. CDR3 bases: TGCGCCAGCAGCCCAGGGGGAACGAACACTGAAGCTTTCTTT. Drawing the rest from reference TRBV5-1 and TRBJ1-1, the complete variable domain is KAGVTQTPRYLIKTRGQQVTLSCSPISGHRSVSWYQQTPGQGLQFLFEYFSETQRNKGNFPGRFSGRQFSNSRSEMNVSTLELGDSALYLCASSPGGTNTEAFFGQGTRLTVV.

The J gene is TRBJ1-1, the V gene TRBV10-3; D is perhaps TRBD1 (6 bases). CDR1 is ENHRY, CDR2 SYGVKD, per germline. The V end lost 4 bases, the J end lost 1 base, and 10 bases lay between the germline ends. This CDR3 has 14 amino acids. The CDR3 loop reads CAISVGRGNTEAFF. CDR3 DNA sequence: TGTGCCATCAGTGTGGGCAGGGGGAACACTGAAGCTTTCTTT.

The chain uses TRBV4-1 and TRBJ2-5; D uncertain. CDR1 is MGHRA and CDR2 is YSYEKL in the germline V gene. The CDR3 loop spans 15 amino acids. V gave up 0 bases and J gave up 4 bases, with 12 bases separating them. DNA of the CDR3: TGCGCCAGCAGCCAAGACGGATCCCGGTCAGAGACCCAGTACTTC. It encodes CASSQDGSRSETQYF.

Only a few counts were recorded for this clone. This rearrangement joins TRBV2 to TRBJ2-1, with no clear D. The CDR3 is 14 amino acids. Per germline, CDR1 SNHLY and CDR2 FYNNEI. Deletions cut 3 bases from V and 0 bases from J, with 6 bases between. The DNA of the CDR3 is TGTGCCAGCAGTGATGAAGTCTCCTACAATGAGCAGTTCTTC. Translation gives CASSDEVSYNEQFF.

This clone has more than one count but fewer than ten. V usage is TRBV29-1 and J usage is TRBJ2-7; 11 bases are a match to TRBD2. CDR1 SQVTM and CDR2 ANQGSEA come from the germline V gene. Germline trimming cut 6 bases from V and 0 bases from J; bases unmatched to any gene: 4. The CDR3 spans 14 residues. The DNA of the CDR3 is TGCAGCGTCGAGGGACTAGCGGCCTCCTACGAGCAGTACTTC. Amino acid sequence: CSVEGLAASYEQYF.

The J gene is TRBJ1-1, the V gene TRBV25-1; no firm D call. Germline lookup yields CDR1 MGHDK and CDR2 SYGVNS. The CDR3 spans 13 residues. The V and J ends lost 5 bases and 1 base respectively, with 8 bases between them. The CDR3 loop reads CASSTLRNTEAFF. The CDR3 bases are TGTGCCAGCAGTACGCTACGGAACACTGAAGCTTTCTTT.

This clone was counted many times. Other DNA sequences of this sample code for an identical CDR3. The CDR3 DNA reads TGCAGCGTTGAATTCGGGGCCGGGGCCTCCGAGCAGTACTTC. Translation: CSVEFGAGASEQYF. This chain connects TRBV29-1 to TRBJ2-7; tentatively, D is TRBD1 or TRBD2 (5 bases each). The CDR3 extends over 14 amino acids. The germline gives CDR1 SQVTM, CDR2 ANQGSEA. Trimming removed 2 bases at V and 6 bases at J, with 17 bases between.

This clone has a handful of counts. V gene TRBV29-1 combines with J gene TRBJ2-3; 9 positions match TRBD2. CDR1 and CDR2 from the germline V gene are SQVTM and ANQGSEA. V gave up 2 bases and J gave up 6 bases; unmatched junction bases: 6. The CDR3 extends over 14 amino acids. The CDR3 reads CSVEIGLAGDTQYF. In nucleotides, the CDR3 is TGCAGCGTTGAAATCGGGCTAGCGGGGGATACGCAGTATTTT.

This clone turned up a few times. V usage is TRBV28 and J usage is TRBJ1-2, with D possibly being TRBD1 (6 bases). This CDR3 has 13 amino acids. Germline-derived CDR1 and CDR2 are MDHEN and SYDVKM. Trimming cost V 5 bases and J 4 bases, with 11 bases left between them. CDR3 nucleotides: TGTGCCAGCAGTCGGACAGCAGCCTATGGCTACACCTTC. Translation: CASSRTAAYGYTF.

This clone was seen a handful of times. The chain links TRBV30 to TRBJ1-1; D is unclear. Germline CDR1 is GTSNPN and CDR2 is SVGIG (reference sequence). This CDR3 region has 13 residues. Trimming cost V 4 bases and J 1 base, with 10 bases left between them. CDR3 region: CAWTLGGNTEAFF. The CDR3, as DNA: TGTGCCTGGACCCTCGGAGGGAACACTGAAGCTTTCTTT.

The sample holds a few counts of this clone. The chain joins TRBV7-2 to TRBJ2-3, with unresolved D. The CDR3 is 11 residues long. V was trimmed by 3 bases and J by 5 bases, leaving 3 bases between them. CDR1 is SGHTA, CDR2 FQGNSA, per germline. This CDR3 reads CASSFKDTQYF. In nucleotides, the CDR3 is TGTGCCAGCAGCTTTAAAGATACGCAGTATTTT.

This clone came up a few times. The chain links TRBV9 to TRBJ2-5, with TRBD2 identical over 8 bases. V shed 1 base and J 3 bases; nucleotides not matched to a gene: 5. Germline CDR1 SGDLS, CDR2 YYNGEE. The CDR3 runs 15 residues. The CDR3: CASSVQAGEKETQYF. DNA of the CDR3: TGTGCCAGCAGCGTACAAGCGGGAGAGAAAGAGACCCAGTACTTC.

This chain joins TRBV10-3 and TRBJ1-1; D is undetermined. The CDR3 totals 13 residues. CDR1 and CDR2 from the germline V gene are ENHRY and SYGVKD. V was trimmed by 4 bases and J by 6 bases, leaving 12 bases between them. The CDR3 spells CAISVTSDAEAFF. In DNA, the CDR3 is TGTGCCATCAGTGTGACCTCTGACGCTGAAGCTTTCTTT.

This clone was recorded a few times. The rearrangement joins TRBV5-1 to TRBJ2-1; possibly TRBD2 for D (6 bases). V lost 0 bases, J lost 4 bases, and 14 bases lay in between. Per the germline V gene, CDR1 is SGHRS and CDR2 is YFSETQ. The CDR3 runs 16 residues. CDR3 sequence reads: CASSLAGASAYNEQFF. DNA of the CDR3: TGCGCCAGCAGCTTGGCCGGGGCTAGCGCGTACAATGAGCAGTTCTTC.

The chain is built from TRBV30 and TRBJ2-6; D remains ambiguous. V gave up 2 bases and J gave up 4 bases, with 9 bases separating them. Germline CDR1 GTSNPN, CDR2 SVGIG (reference sequence). The CDR3 is made up of 14 amino acids. The CDR3 spells CAWSYGSGANVLTF. The CDR3 DNA sequence: TGTGCCTGGAGTTACGGGTCCGGGGCCAACGTCCTGACTTTC.

The chain is built from TRBV5-1 and TRBJ2-1; perhaps TRBD2 as D (6 bases). Germline loops: CDR1 SGHRS, CDR2 YFSETQ. The CDR3 runs 14 residues. Trimming stripped 3 bases from V and 3 bases from J, with 10 bases between. CDR3 DNA: TGCGCCAGCAGCTCCCAGGACTACTACAATGAGCAGTTCTTC. Encoded protein: CASSSQDYYNEQFF.

V gene TRBV10-3 combines with J gene TRBJ1-1; perhaps TRBD1 as D (5 bases). The CDR3 runs 14 residues. Deletions cut 6 bases from V and 2 bases from J, with 13 bases between. CDR1 and CDR2 from the germline V gene are ENHRY and SYGVKD. The CDR3 loop is CAIRSSGTNTEAFF. The CDR3 nucleotides read TGTGCCATCAGGAGTTCAGGGACTAACACTGAAGCTTTCTTT.